The 5 T cell receptor beta chains presented below share a single source sample, sequenced in a study of breast tumors, draining lymph nodes, adjacent tissues. Breast cancer patients provided tissue from their axillary draining lymph nodes. TCRdb called the multiplex PCR reads again in MiXCR, with one record for every CDR3 protein. The profile covers 200,000 or so distinct CDR3 sequences, with roughly 29% appearing a single time and roughly 4% taken by the ten largest. The source material was axillary lymph node tissue. The source of these receptors is a female donor with breast cancer. Some clones in this sample may be carry-over from other donors' samples.

As regards this clonotype: The limits of the CDR3 on the DNA are not certain, so only TCRdb's listed CDR3 is given. V and J are TRBV11-2 and TRBJ2-7; the DNA was not compared with TRBD1, the D call given in the table. Inclusive of both ends, the CDR3 amounts to 19 amino acids. CDR1 SGHAT and CDR2 FQNNGV come from the germline V gene. Here the CDR3 reads CASSFYICSGTGGIYEQYF.

The rearrangement joins TRBV13 to TRBJ1-6; D possibly corresponds to TRBD1 (5 bases). Germline-derived CDR1 and CDR2 are PRHDT and FYEKMQ (reference sequence). This CDR3 is 19 amino acids long. V dropped 2 bases and J dropped 0 bases, with 17 bases sitting between them. The CDR3 DNA is TGTGCCAGCAGCTTACATCCGGGAGGGACGAGCTCCTATAATTCACCCCTCCACTTT. This translates into CASSLHPGGTSSYNSPLHF.

The rearrangement uses TRBV6-6 and TRBJ2-7; 7 nucleotides align to TRBD1. The CDR3 runs to 16 residues. V dropped 5 bases and J dropped 2; count of bases not matched to a gene: 12. CDR1 is MNHNY and CDR2 is SVGAGI in the germline V gene (reference sequence). The CDR3 reads CASSHGPGTDTYEQYF. The DNA for the CDR3 is TGTGCCAGCAGTCACGGACCCGGGACAGATACCTACGAGCAGTACTTC.

This clonotype has at least ten counts. The chain couples TRBV28 to TRBJ1-3; 8 bases match TRBD1. This CDR3 is 16 amino acids long. The V gene end was trimmed by 4 bases and the J gene end by 0 bases; junction bases not matched to a gene: 5. Germline assignment: CDR1 MDHEN and CDR2 SYDVKM. The CDR3 reads CASSSPGQASGNTIYF. In nucleotides, the CDR3 is TGTGCCAGCAGTTCCCCGGGACAGGCCTCTGGAAACACCATATATTTT.

As regards this clonotype: A read error may explain this, as a much larger clone is one base away. The rearrangement links TRBV14 to TRBJ2-1; D might be TRBD1 (7 bases). The CDR3 is 15 amino acids. Germline CDR1 reads SGHDN; CDR2 reads FVKESK. The CDR3, as DNA: TGTGCCAGCAGCCAAGGCGGGACAGACTACAATGAGCCGTTCTTC. Amino acid sequence: CASSQGGTDYNEPFF.